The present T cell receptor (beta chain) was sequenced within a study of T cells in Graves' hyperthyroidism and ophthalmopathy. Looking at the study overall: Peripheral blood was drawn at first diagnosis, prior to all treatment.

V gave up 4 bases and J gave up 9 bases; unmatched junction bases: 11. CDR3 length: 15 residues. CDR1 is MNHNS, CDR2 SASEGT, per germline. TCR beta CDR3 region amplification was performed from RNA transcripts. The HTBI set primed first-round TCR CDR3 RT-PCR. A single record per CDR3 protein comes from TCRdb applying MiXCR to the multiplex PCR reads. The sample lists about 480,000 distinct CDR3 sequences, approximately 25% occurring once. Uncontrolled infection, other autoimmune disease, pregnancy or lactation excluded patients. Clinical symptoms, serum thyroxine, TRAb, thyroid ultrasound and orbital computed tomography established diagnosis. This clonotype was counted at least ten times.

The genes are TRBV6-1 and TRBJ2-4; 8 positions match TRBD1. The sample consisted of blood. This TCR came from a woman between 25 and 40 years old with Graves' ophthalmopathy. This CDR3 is CASSGGTGDFGIQYF. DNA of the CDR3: TGTGCCAGCAGTGGTGGGACAGGCGACTTTGGCATTCAGTACTTC.